The sequence of this TCR beta chain was determined in a study of blood T cell repertoires in COVID-19. This CDR3 region has 17 residues. V lost 5 bases, J lost 0 bases, and 11 bases stayed unmatched. Germline V gene lookup returns CDR1 SGHAT and CDR2 FQNNGV. As originally analysed: Reference gene primer amplification in the assay estimated nucleated cell counts. Generated by immunoSEQ multiplex PCR, the TCRdb table keeps only in-frame clones and is missing some. V and J calls and clone size follow that table, whereas D and trimming were derived from the DNA. The sample yields some 150,000 clones, roughly 85% seen once.

The clonotype originates from a man in his forties with acute or convalescent COVID-19. The rearrangement joins TRBV11-2 to TRBJ2-3; 7 nucleotides line up with TRBD1. Material for sequencing was peripheral blood. CDR3 nucleotides: TGTGCCAGCAGCCCGGAAGGGGGCAAGATGAGCACAGATACGCAGTATTTT. Translating gives CASSPEGGKMSTDTQYF.